These 8 T cell receptor beta chains were sequenced from one sample in a study of CD4+ T cells in melanoma. The protocol was immunoSEQ multiplex PCR, while the TCRdb copy is restricted to in-frame clones and leaves out a portion. The sample has about 140,000 clones; 85% to 95% are singletons. These receptors originate from a human donor with melanoma.

Points on this clone: In the same sample, other DNA sequences code for this CDR3. The V and J genes are TRBV7-3 and TRBJ2-3; D remains ambiguous. V gave up 2 bases and J gave up 1 base, with 4 bases separating them. Germline V lookup: CDR1 SGHTA, CDR2 FQGTGA. CDR3 length: 13 residues. In DNA, the CDR3 is TGTGCCAGCAGCTTAGGCGGCACAGATACGCAGTATTTT. It encodes CASSLGGTDTQYF.

In its sample, this clone was seen once. V usage is TRBV13 and J usage is TRBJ2-7; 11 positions match TRBD1. The CDR3 is 15 residues long. CDR1 is PRHDT and CDR2 is FYEKMQ in the germline V gene (reference sequence). The V and J ends lost 5 bases and 6 bases, in that order; junction bases with no gene match: 9. CDR3: CASSRGGQGVREQYF. The CDR3 nucleotides read TGTGCCAGCAGCCGCGGGGGACAGGGGGTCCGCGAGCAGTACTTC.

This chain connects TRBV2 to TRBJ1-4, with a tentative D call TRBD1 (5 bases). V was trimmed by 8 bases and J by 10 bases, leaving 17 bases between them. The CDR3 has 13 amino acids. CDR1 is SNHLY, CDR2 FYNNEI, per germline. CDR3 sequence reads: CASRQSDVGKLFF. DNA of the CDR3: TGTGCCAGCCGACAGTCGGATGTAGGAAAACTGTTTTTT.

This clone was seen a few times. This chain links TRBV7-3 with TRBJ1-1; 10 nucleotides agree with TRBD1. V lost 3 bases and J lost 3; bases outside the gene matches: 7. Germline CDR1 reads SGHTA; CDR2 reads FQGTGA. This CDR3 is 16 amino acids long. The CDR3 here is CASSLVGTGVDTEAFF. The CDR3, as DNA: TGTGCCAGCAGCTTGGTCGGGACAGGGGTGGACACTGAAGCTTTCTTT.

The gene calls are TRBV2 and TRBJ2-1; the D gene is possibly TRBD2 (6 bases). Germline CDR1 reads SNHLY; CDR2 reads FYNNEI. The CDR3 extends over 16 amino acids. V lost 7 bases and J 0 bases, leaving 16 bases between the germline ends. The CDR3 sequence is CASTLGGVSSYNEQFF. In DNA, the CDR3 is TGTGCCAGCACCCTGGGCGGGGTGAGCTCCTACAATGAGCAGTTCTTC.

This chain links TRBV30 with TRBJ1-2, with a possible D match to TRBD1 (5 bases). The length of the CDR3 is 18 residues. V gave up 2 bases and J gave up 2 bases, with 24 bases separating them. Germline V gene data show CDR1 as GTSNPN and CDR2 as SVGIG (reference sequence). The CDR3 DNA reads TGTGCCTGGAGTTCACGACAGCAACCGGGACCCAGGAACTATGGCTACACCTTC. It is translated as CAWSSRQQPGPRNYGYTF.

The CDR3 nucleotides read TGCAGCGTTGAACAAGGGTATGGGGACAATGAGCAGTTCTTC. It encodes CSVEQGYGDNEQFF. The chain has TRBV29-1 and TRBJ2-1; D gene ambiguous. The V gene's germline CDR1 is SQVTM and CDR2 ANQGSEA. V was pared by 2 bases and J by 5 bases, with 13 bases between. The CDR3 is 14 amino acids.

The rearrangement joins TRBV6-1 to TRBJ2-7, with D unclear. The CDR3 runs to 13 residues. The V end was cut by 6 bases, the J end by 2 bases, with 11 bases between. The germline CDR1 and CDR2 sequences are MNHNS and SASEGT. The CDR3 reads CASRGSLTYEQYF. CDR3 in DNA: TGTGCCAGCAGGGGCAGTTTGACCTACGAGCAGTACTTC.